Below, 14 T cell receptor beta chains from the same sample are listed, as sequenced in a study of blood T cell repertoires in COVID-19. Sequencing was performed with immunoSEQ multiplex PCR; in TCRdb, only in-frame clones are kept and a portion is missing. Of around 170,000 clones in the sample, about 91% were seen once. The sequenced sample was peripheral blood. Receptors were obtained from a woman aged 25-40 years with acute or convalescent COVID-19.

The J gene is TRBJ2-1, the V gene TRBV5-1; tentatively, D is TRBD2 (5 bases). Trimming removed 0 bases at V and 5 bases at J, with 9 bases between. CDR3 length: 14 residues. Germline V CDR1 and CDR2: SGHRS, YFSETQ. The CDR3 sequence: CASSLGGRNNEQFF. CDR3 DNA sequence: TGCGCCAGCAGCTTGGGAGGGAGAAACAATGAGCAGTTCTTC.

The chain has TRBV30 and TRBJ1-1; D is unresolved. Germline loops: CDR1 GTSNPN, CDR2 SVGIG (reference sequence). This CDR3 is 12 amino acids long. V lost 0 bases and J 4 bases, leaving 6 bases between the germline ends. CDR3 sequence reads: CAWSVRGTEAFF. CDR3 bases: TGTGCCTGGAGTGTACGCGGCACTGAAGCTTTCTTT.

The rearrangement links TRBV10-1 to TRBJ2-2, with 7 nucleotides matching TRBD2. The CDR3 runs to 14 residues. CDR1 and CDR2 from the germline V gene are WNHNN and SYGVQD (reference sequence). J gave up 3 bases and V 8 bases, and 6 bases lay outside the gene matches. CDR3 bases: TGCGCCAGCCTTCGGGGGGAGGACACCGGGGAGCTGTTTTTT. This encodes CASLRGEDTGELFF.

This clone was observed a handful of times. CDR3 sequence: CASSTPGVIQPQHF. The CDR3, as DNA: TGTGCCAGTAGTACCCCAGGGGTGATTCAGCCCCAGCATTTT. The chain links TRBV19 to TRBJ1-5; weak D call: TRBD1 (6 bases). This CDR3 has 14 residues. V lost 4 bases, J lost 6 bases, and 13 bases lay in between. Germline CDR1 LNHDA, CDR2 SQIVND (reference sequence).

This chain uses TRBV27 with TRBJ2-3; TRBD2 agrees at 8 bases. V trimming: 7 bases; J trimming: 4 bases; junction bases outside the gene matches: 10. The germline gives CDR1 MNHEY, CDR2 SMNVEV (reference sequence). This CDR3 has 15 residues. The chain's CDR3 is CASKTGRAVPDTQYF. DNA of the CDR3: TGTGCCAGCAAGACCGGGAGGGCCGTGCCAGATACGCAGTATTTT.

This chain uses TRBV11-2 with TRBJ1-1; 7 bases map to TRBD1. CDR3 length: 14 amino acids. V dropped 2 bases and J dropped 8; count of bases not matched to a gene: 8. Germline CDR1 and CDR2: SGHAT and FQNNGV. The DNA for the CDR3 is TGTGCCAGCAGCTTAAGGAATCGACAGGGAGAAGCTTTCTTT. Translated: CASSLRNRQGEAFF. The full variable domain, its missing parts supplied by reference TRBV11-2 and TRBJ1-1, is EAGVAQSPRYKIIEKRQSVAFWCNPISGHATLYWYQQILGQGPKLLIQFQNNGVVDDSQLPKDRFSAERLKGVDSTLKIQPAKLEDSAVYLCASSLRNRQGEAFFGQGTRLTVV.

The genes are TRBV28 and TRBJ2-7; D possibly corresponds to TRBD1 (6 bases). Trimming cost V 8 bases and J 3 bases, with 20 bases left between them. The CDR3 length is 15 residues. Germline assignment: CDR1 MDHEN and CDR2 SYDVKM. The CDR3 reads CASHTPGQSHYEQYF. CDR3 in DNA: TGTGCCAGCCACACCCCCGGACAGTCGCACTACGAGCAGTACTTC.

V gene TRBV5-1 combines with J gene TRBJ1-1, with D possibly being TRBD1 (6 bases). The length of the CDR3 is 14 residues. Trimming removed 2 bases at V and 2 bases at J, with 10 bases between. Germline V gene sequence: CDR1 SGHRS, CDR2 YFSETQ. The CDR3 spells CASSLWTENTEAFF. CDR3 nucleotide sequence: TGCGCCAGCAGCTTATGGACAGAAAACACTGAAGCTTTCTTT.

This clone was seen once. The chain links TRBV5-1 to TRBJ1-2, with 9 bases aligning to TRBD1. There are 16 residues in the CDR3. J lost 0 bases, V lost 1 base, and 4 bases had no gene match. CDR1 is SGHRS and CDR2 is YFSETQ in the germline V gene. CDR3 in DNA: TGCGCCAGCAGCTTGACAGGGGGCCTTTCTAACTATGGCTACACCTTC. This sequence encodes CASSLTGGLSNYGYTF.

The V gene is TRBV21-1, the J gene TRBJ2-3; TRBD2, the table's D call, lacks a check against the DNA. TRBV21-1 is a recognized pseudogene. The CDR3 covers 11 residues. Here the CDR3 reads CASLESRSEYF. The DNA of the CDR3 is TGTGCCAGCTTAGAATCTCGGAGTGAGTATTTT.

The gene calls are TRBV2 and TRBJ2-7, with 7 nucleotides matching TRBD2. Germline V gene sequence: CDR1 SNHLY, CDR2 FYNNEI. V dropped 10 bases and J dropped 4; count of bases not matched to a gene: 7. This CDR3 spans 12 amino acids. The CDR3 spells CATRWEGYEQYF. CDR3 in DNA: TGTGCCACCAGGTGGGAGGGGTACGAGCAGTACTTC.

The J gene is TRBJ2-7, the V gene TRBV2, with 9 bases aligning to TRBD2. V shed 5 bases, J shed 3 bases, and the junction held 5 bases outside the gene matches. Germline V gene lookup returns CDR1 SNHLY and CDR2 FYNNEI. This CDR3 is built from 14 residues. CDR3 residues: CASSPGLANYEQYF. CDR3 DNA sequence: TGTGCCAGCAGTCCTGGACTAGCGAACTACGAGCAGTACTTC. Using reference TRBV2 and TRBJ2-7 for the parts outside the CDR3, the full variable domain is EPEVTQTPSHQVTQMGQEVILRCVPISNHLYFYWYRQILGQKVEFLVSFYNNEISEKSEIFDDQFSVERPDGSNFTLKIRSTKLEDSAMYFCASSPGLANYEQYFGPGTRLTVT.

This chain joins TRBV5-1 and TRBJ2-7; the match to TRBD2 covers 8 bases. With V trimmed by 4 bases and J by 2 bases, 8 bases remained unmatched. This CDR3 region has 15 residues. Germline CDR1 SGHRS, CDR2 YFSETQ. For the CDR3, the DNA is TGCGCCAGCAGCCTTAGCGGGACTTTAGCCTACGAGCAGTACTTC. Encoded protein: CASSLSGTLAYEQYF.

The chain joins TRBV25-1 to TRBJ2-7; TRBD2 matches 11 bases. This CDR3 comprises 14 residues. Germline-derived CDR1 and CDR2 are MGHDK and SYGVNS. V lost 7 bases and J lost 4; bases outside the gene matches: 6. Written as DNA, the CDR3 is TGTGCCAGCATGGCTAGCGGGAGGATATACGAGCAGTACTTC. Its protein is CASMASGRIYEQYF.